Listed below are T cell receptor beta chains from one sample, sequenced in a study of T cells in Graves' hyperthyroidism and ophthalmopathy. TCRdb independently ran MiXCR on the multiplex PCR reads; one entry per CDR3 protein. The profile covers about 840,000 distinct CDR3 sequences, with over 35% appearing a single time and approximately 8.7% taken by the ten largest. The specimen was blood. Receptors were obtained from a man aged 18 to 30 with Graves' hyperthyroidism. Each CDR3 is given with its conserved first and last residue. The order of the fields is D gene, V gene, clone size, J gene, CDR3 protein, CDR3 DNA. The D gene is left open where the match is weak. The size entry is marked missing in some rows and otherwise reads once, few, many or a size class.

-	TRBV4-1	few	TRBJ1-4	CASSQDLGNNEKLFF	TGCGCCAGCAGCCAAGATCTGGGAAATAATGAAAAACTGTTTTTT
-	TRBV2	-	TRBJ1-5	CASRRGSGETQHF	TGTGCCAGCAGGAGGGGCAGCGGCGAGACCCAGCATTTT
TRBD1	TRBV28	-	TRBJ2-6	CASSAPTGDGANVLTF	TGTGCCAGCAGTGCCCCGACAGGGGATGGGGCCAACGTCCTGACTTTC
TRBD1	TRBV19	few	TRBJ1-1	CASTPGQGIMNTEAFF	TGTGCCAGTACCCCCGGACAGGGAATAATGAACACTGAAGCTTTCTTT
-	TRBV12-3/TRBV12-4	-	TRBJ1-2	CASPLGTLEDGYTF	TGTGCCAGCCCTCTCGGCACCTTAGAGGATGGCTACACCTTC
TRBD1	TRBV2	-	TRBJ1-2	CASSQEPLGQGFNYGYTF	TGCGCCAGCAGCCAAGAGCCCCTGGGACAGGGGTTCAACTATGGCTACACCTTC
TRBD1	TRBV7-8	many	TRBJ2-7	CASSPGQGTDEQYF	TGTGCCAGCAGCCCCGGACAGGGGACCGACGAGCAGTACTTC
-	TRBV4-3	-	TRBJ2-7	CASSQIRAGYEQYF	TGCGCCAGCAGCCAAATAAGAGCCGGCTACGAGCAGTACTTC
TRBD1	TRBV9	-	TRBJ1-3	CASSVGTGGYTIYF	TGTGCCAGCAGCGTCGGGACAGGGGGTTACACCATATATTTT
TRBD2	TRBV19	-	TRBJ2-2	CASRPLAGGNGELFF	TGTGCCAGTAGGCCACTAGCGGGAGGCAACGGGGAGCTGTTTTTT
TRBD1	TRBV12-3/TRBV12-4	many	TRBJ1-5	CASASTGTVGQPQHF	TGTGCCAGCGCTTCCACTGGGACAGTAGGTCAGCCCCAGCATTTT
-	TRBV29-1	-	TRBJ1-2	CSLTDRDYGYTF	TGCAGCTTGACCGACCGGGACTATGGCTACACCTTC
-	TRBV29-1	-	TRBJ1-2	CSVQLGGYTF	TGCAGCGTTCAACTCGGAGGCTACACCTTC
-	TRBV12-3/TRBV12-4	-	TRBJ2-7	CASSLAAESYEQYF	TGTGCCAGCAGTTTAGCAGCTGAGAGTTACGAGCAGTACTTC
-	TRBV10-3	-	TRBJ1-5	CAISAREMDQPQHF	TGTGCCATCAGTGCGCGGGAAATGGATCAGCCCCAGCATTTT
-	TRBV11-2	-	TRBJ2-7	CASTVSQAREQYF	TGTGCCAGCACCGTTTCTCAAGCGCGCGAGCAGTACTTC
TRBD1	TRBV19	-	TRBJ1-2	CASSATWTGGSSNYGYTF	TGTGCCAGTAGTGCCACCTGGACAGGGGGGTCGAGTAACTATGGCTACACCTTC
TRBD2	TRBV11-1	few	TRBJ2-5	CASSPGGPKRETQYF	TGTGCCAGCAGCCCGGGAGGTCCGAAGAGGGAGACCCAGTACTTC
-	TRBV12-3/TRBV12-4	few	TRBJ1-5	CASSRQPSNQPQHF	TGTGCCAGCAGTCGACAGCCAAGCAATCAGCCCCAGCATTTT
TRBD1	TRBV29-1	many	TRBJ1-2	CSVEEDRGQHGYTF	TGCAGCGTTGAAGAGGACAGGGGGCAGCATGGCTACACCTTC
-	TRBV20-1	-	TRBJ2-5	CSASSVGEQETQYF	TGCAGTGCTAGTTCGGTCGGAGAGCAAGAGACCCAGTACTTC
-	TRBV7-9	-	TRBJ2-7	CASSFLGLGYEQYF	TGTGCCAGCAGTTTTCTGGGGTTGGGCTACGAGCAGTACTTC
-	TRBV10-3	once	TRBJ1-1	CASRESITEAFF	TGTGCCAGCAGGGAAAGTATCACTGAAGCTTTCTTT
-	TRBV6-9	-	TRBJ1-2	CASLYGYTF	TGTGCCAGCCTTTATGGCTACACCTTC
TRBD1	TRBV24-1	-	TRBJ1-4	CATSDSDRGEEKLFF	TGTGCCACCAGTGATTCGGACAGGGGTGAGGAAAAACTGTTTTTT
-	TRBV10-3	many	TRBJ1-2	CAISPHMNYGYTF	TGTGCCATCAGTCCACATATGAACTATGGCTACACCTTC
TRBD1	TRBV7-9	many	TRBJ1-5	CASSYTGGDQPQHF	TGTGCCAGCAGTTACACAGGGGGGGATCAGCCCCAGCATTTT
TRBD1	TRBV11-2	-	TRBJ2-7	CASSNAGQDLRRPYEQYF	TGTGCCAGCAGCAACGCGGGACAGGACCTACGTCGTCCCTACGAGCAGTACTTC
-	TRBV29-1	once	TRBJ1-2	CSVVAGVYGYTF	TGCAGCGTTGTGGCAGGGGTCTATGGCTACACCTTC
-	TRBV3-1	-	TRBJ1-2	CASSQSDKNHGYTF	TGTGCCAGCAGCCAATCGGACAAGAATCACGGCTACACCTTC
-	TRBV4-1	-	TRBJ2-5	CASSQEVEGRTGETQYF	TGCGCCAGCAGCCAAGAGGTGGAAGGCAGGACTGGAGAGACCCAGTACTTC
-	TRBV6-5	few	TRBJ1-1	CASRPIGTEAFF	TGTGCCAGCAGGCCTATTGGCACTGAAGCTTTCTTT
-	TRBV7-8	few	TRBJ1-1	CASSRIQTEAFF	TGTGCCAGCAGCCGGATACAGACCGAAGCTTTCTTT
-	TRBV29-1	-	TRBJ2-6	CSVAQGANVLTF	TGCAGCGTTGCGCAGGGGGCCAACGTCCTGACTTTC
-	TRBV12-3/TRBV12-4	-	TRBJ1-1	CASSPWGSPAFF	TGTGCCAGCAGCCCATGGGGGTCCCCGGCTTTCTTT
TRBD1	TRBV12-3/TRBV12-4	-	TRBJ1-4	CASSGQAGYEKLFF	TGTGCCAGCAGTGGACAGGCGGGTTATGAAAAACTGTTTTTT
-	TRBV14	few	TRBJ2-6	CASSQGKGRSGANVLTF	TGTGCCAGCAGCCAAGGAAAGGGTCGCTCTGGGGCCAACGTCCTGACTTTC
-	TRBV6-1	-	TRBJ1-1	CASSYAQTNTEAFF	TGTGCCAGCAGTTATGCTCAGACGAACACTGAAGCTTTCTTT
-	TRBV5-8	-	TRBJ1-5	CASSPRQVNQPQHF	TGTGCCAGCAGCCCAAGACAGGTGAATCAGCCCCAGCATTTT
-	TRBV5-1	-	TRBJ1-1	CASGEGSEDTEAFF	TGCGCCAGCGGAGAGGGGTCGGAGGACACTGAAGCTTTCTTT
TRBD1	TRBV7-2	many	TRBJ2-7	CASSMTGTAIYEQYF	TGTGCCAGCAGCATGACCGGGACAGCGATCTACGAGCAGTACTTC
TRBD1	TRBV7-9	-	TRBJ1-5	CASSAGGSSQHF	TGTGCCAGCAGCGCAGGGGGCAGCTCCCAGCATTTT
TRBD2	TRBV11-2	-	TRBJ2-5	CASSIGRTSGGPRQETQYF	TGTGCCAGCAGCATAGGAAGGACTAGCGGGGGGCCGCGCCAAGAGACCCAGTACTTC
-	TRBV7-2	-	TRBJ2-5	CASSLQPSEGKETQYF	TGTGCCAGCAGCTTACAGCCCAGCGAGGGGAAAGAGACCCAGTACTTC
-	TRBV5-6	-	TRBJ1-5	CASSWAGSLNQPQHF	TGTGCCAGCAGCTGGGCCGGGTCTCTAAATCAGCCCCAGCATTTT
TRBD1	TRBV19	-	TRBJ2-2	CASSIEGQGNTGELFF	TGTGCCAGTAGTATAGAGGGACAGGGGAACACCGGGGAGCTGTTTTTT
TRBD2	TRBV9	few	TRBJ2-5	CASSMRGGSQETQYF	TGTGCCAGCAGCATGCGGGGGGGTTCGCAGGAGACCCAGTACTTC